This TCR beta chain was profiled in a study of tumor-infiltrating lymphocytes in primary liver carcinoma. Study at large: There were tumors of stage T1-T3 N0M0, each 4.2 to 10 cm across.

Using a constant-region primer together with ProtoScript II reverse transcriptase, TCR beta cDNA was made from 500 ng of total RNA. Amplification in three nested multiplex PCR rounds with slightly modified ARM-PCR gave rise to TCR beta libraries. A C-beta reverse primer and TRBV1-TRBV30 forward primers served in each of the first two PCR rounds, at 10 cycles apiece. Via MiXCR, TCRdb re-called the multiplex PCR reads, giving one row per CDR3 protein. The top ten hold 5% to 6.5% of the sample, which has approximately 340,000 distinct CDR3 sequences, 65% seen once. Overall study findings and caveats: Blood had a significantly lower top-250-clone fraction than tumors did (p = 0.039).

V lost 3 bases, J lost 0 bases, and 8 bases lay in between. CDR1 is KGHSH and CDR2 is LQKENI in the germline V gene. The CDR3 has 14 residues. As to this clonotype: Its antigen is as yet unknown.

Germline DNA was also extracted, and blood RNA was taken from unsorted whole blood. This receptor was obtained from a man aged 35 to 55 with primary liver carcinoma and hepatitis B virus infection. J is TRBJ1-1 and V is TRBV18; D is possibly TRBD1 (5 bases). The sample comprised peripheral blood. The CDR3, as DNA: TGTGCCAGCTCACCGCAGGGTCTGAACACTGAAGCTTTCTTT. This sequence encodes CASSPQGLNTEAFF.